Presented here are 18 T cell receptor beta chains from one specimen sequenced in a study of T cells in Graves' hyperthyroidism and ophthalmopathy. Amplification of TCR beta CDR3 regions was performed using RNA transcripts as template. With the HTBI primer set, the TCR CDR3 went through a first round of RT-PCR. TCRdb used MiXCR to reprocess the multiplex PCR reads, holding one entry per CDR3 protein. Among over 650,000 distinct CDR3 sequences listed, about 16% were seen once. The material sequenced was blood. These receptors were obtained from a man younger than 35 with Graves' hyperthyroidism.

The genes are TRBV6-2 or TRBV6-3 and TRBJ2-7, with D perhaps being TRBD1 or TRBD2 (5 bases each). Trimming took 2 bases from V and 0 from J, leaving 11 bases between them. The germline CDR1 and CDR2 sequences are MNHEY and SVGEGT. This CDR3 region has 15 residues. As DNA, the CDR3 is TGTGCCAGCAGTTACCCCGGGACCAACTCCTACGAGCAGTACTTC. As protein: CASSYPGTNSYEQYF.

This clonotype was detected only a few times. The chain joins TRBV10-3 to TRBJ2-3, with 8 bases identical to TRBD2. V dropped 3 bases and J dropped 1; count of bases not matched to a gene: 3. The CDR3 is 15 amino acids. Germline-derived CDR1 and CDR2 are ENHRY and SYGVKD. The chain's CDR3 is CAISDLLAGTDTQYF. CDR3 nucleotides: TGTGCCATCAGTGATCTACTAGCGGGCACAGATACGCAGTATTTT.

In DNA, the CDR3 is TGTGCCAGCAGCACGGACAGCACTGAAGCTTTCTTT. Translated: CASSTDSTEAFF. V gene TRBV5-4 combines with J gene TRBJ1-1; possible D gene TRBD1, 6 bases. V was pared by 4 bases and J by 4 bases, with 8 bases between. This CDR3 is 12 amino acids long. Germline V gene data show CDR1 as SGHNT and CDR2 as YYREEE (reference sequence). Drawing the rest from reference TRBV5-4 and TRBJ1-1, the complete variable domain is ETGVTQSPTHLIKTRGQQVTLRCSSQSGHNTVSWYQQALGQGPQFIFQYYREEENGRGNFPPRFSGLQFPNYSSELNVNALELDDSALYLCASSTDSTEAFFGQGTRLTVV.

Many counts were recorded for this clonotype. The rearrangement links TRBV27 to TRBJ2-1; 8 nucleotides match TRBD2. Per the germline V gene, CDR1 is MNHEY and CDR2 is SMNVEV (reference sequence). This CDR3 is 17 amino acids long. V lost 0 bases to trimming and J lost 2 bases; unmatched junction nucleotides: 6. The CDR3 is CASSLSEREIPYNEQFF. CDR3 coding DNA: TGTGCCAGCAGTTTATCAGAGCGGGAGATCCCCTACAATGAGCAGTTCTTC.

This clonotype occurred many times. The genes are TRBV28 and TRBJ2-7; D is unresolved. The CDR3 consists of 14 residues. With 3 bases removed from V and 3 bases from J, the gap between germline ends came to 12 bases. Germline loops: CDR1 MDHEN, CDR2 SYDVKM. The CDR3 here is CASSFSSDLYEQYF. CDR3 coding DNA: TGTGCCAGCAGTTTCTCCTCCGACCTCTACGAGCAGTACTTC.

This clonotype was seen ten or more times. V usage is TRBV11-1 and J usage is TRBJ2-5; unclear D gene. CDR1 and CDR2 from the germline V gene are SGHAT and FQDESV (reference sequence). The CDR3 runs to 11 residues. The V gene lost 1 base and the J gene lost 13 bases, with 10 bases spanning the gap. In nucleotides, the CDR3 is TGTGCCAGCAGCTTAGGACCGGAGTGGTACTTC. It codes for CASSLGPEWYF.

V and J are TRBV20-1 and TRBJ2-7; 9 bases map to TRBD2. This CDR3 region has 15 residues. The J segment lost 5 bases and the V segment lost 0 bases, leaving 8 bases of the junction unmatched. The germline V gene encodes CDR1 DFQATT and CDR2 SNEGSKA (reference sequence). CDR3 amino acids: CSARDWTSENHEQYF. The CDR3 DNA reads as TGCAGTGCTAGAGACTGGACTAGCGAGAACCACGAGCAGTACTTC.

The rearrangement joins TRBV20-1 to TRBJ1-3; TRBD1 might be the D (5 bases). CDR3 size: 14 residues. CDR1 and CDR2 from the germline V gene are DFQATT and SNEGSKA (reference sequence). With 6 bases removed from V and 2 bases from J, the gap between germline ends came to 14 bases. As DNA, the CDR3 is TGCAGTGCAAACCCCGGAGGGGCTGGAAACACCATATATTTT. Protein: CSANPGGAGNTIYF.

The J gene is TRBJ1-6, the V gene TRBV12-3 or TRBV12-4, with 12 bases aligning to TRBD1. This CDR3 is 21 amino acids long. J lost 1 base, V lost 5 bases, and 15 bases had no gene match. The CDR3 sequence is CASSPGTGGIIGGSYNSPLHF. The DNA for the CDR3 is TGTGCCAGCAGTCCCGGGACAGGGGGCATCATCGGCGGGTCCTATAATTCACCCCTCCACTTT.

This clonotype was observed a handful of times. V usage is TRBV20-1 and J usage is TRBJ2-7; the match to TRBD2 covers 8 bases. The CDR3 contains 16 residues. Per the germline V gene, CDR1 is DFQATT and CDR2 is SNEGSKA (reference sequence). The V gene end was trimmed by 0 bases and the J gene end by 2 bases; junction bases not matched to a gene: 9. CDR3 in amino acids: CSARDRQRGFTYEQYF. The CDR3, as DNA: TGCAGTGCTAGAGATCGGCAGCGGGGGTTCACCTACGAGCAGTACTTC.

The table lists this clonotype with many counts. This CDR3 is CASSEELRDTQYF. The CDR3 DNA reads as TGCGCCAGCAGTGAGGAACTGAGAGATACGCAGTATTTT. The gene calls are TRBV10-1 and TRBJ2-3; no clear D gene. CDR3 length: 13 residues. The V gene lost 2 bases and the J gene lost 5 bases, with 8 bases spanning the gap. The germline gives CDR1 WNHNN, CDR2 SYGVQD (reference sequence).

The V and J genes are TRBV28 and TRBJ2-1, with D perhaps matching TRBD1 or TRBD2 (6 bases each). The CDR3 length is 16 residues. V was clipped by 6 bases and J by 0 bases, with 15 bases between them. In germline, CDR1 is MDHEN, CDR2 SYDVKM. CDR3 sequence (DNA): TGTGCCAGCAGACACCGGTCGGGGGCCTCCTACAATGAGCAGTTCTTC. This codes for CASRHRSGASYNEQFF.

A note on this clonotype: One end of the junction varies from germline; a read error may be responsible. The chain couples TRBV18 to TRBJ2-5, with TRBD2 as a possible D gene (6 bases). The germline V gene encodes CDR1 KGHSH and CDR2 LQKENI. CDR3 size: 17 residues. The CDR3 DNA reads TGTGCCAGCTCAAACTCAACGGTTAGCGGTCAACAAGCGACCCAGTACTTC. It specifies CASSNSTVSGQQATQYF. Combining the CDR3 with reference TRBV18 and TRBJ2-5 gives the whole variable domain NAGVMQNPRHLVRRRGQEARLRCSPMKGHSHVYWYRQLPEEGLKFMVYLQKENIIDESGMPKERFSAEFPKEGPSILRIQQVVRGDSAAYFCASSNSTVSGQQATQYFGPGTRLLVL.

This clonotype was counted only a few times. V is TRBV11-2 and J is TRBJ1-1; TRBD1 matches 7 bases. CDR1 is SGHAT and CDR2 is FQNNGV in the germline V gene. There are 11 residues in the CDR3. Unmatched junction bases numbered 7, after V lost 4 bases and J lost 14 bases. In DNA, the CDR3 is TGTGCCAGCAGCTGGGGGACAGAGCGGTTCTTT. This sequence encodes CASSWGTERFF. Combining the CDR3 with reference TRBV11-2 and TRBJ1-1 gives the whole variable domain EAGVAQSPRYKIIEKRQSVAFWCNPISGHATLYWYQQILGQGPKLLIQFQNNGVVDDSQLPKDRFSAERLKGVDSTLKIQPAKLEDSAVYLCASSWGTERFFGQGTRLTVV.

This clonotype was detected once. This chain joins TRBV2 and TRBJ2-3; 8 bases agree with TRBD2. Germline loops: CDR1 SNHLY, CDR2 FYNNEI. The CDR3 covers 18 residues. After removal of 8 bases from V and 5 bases from J, the junction contained 21 bases not matched to a gene. The CDR3 reads CASPLDPSPGGPGDTQYF. CDR3 bases: TGTGCCAGCCCGTTGGACCCCTCCCCGGGAGGGCCCGGAGATACGCAGTATTTT.

The V and J genes are TRBV7-3 and TRBJ1-3; D is undetermined. V was cut by 3 bases and J by 4 bases, with 13 bases left in between. CDR3 length equals 15 residues. The germline V gene has CDR1 SGHTA and CDR2 FQGTGA. The CDR3 here is CASSLDGRIGNTIYF. CDR3 in DNA: TGTGCCAGCAGCTTGGACGGGAGAATAGGAAACACCATATATTTT.

The sample holds many counts of this clonotype. This sequence joins TRBV18 and TRBJ2-2; 8 bases agree with TRBD2. V gave up 8 bases and J gave up 5 bases; unmatched junction bases: 10. Germline CDR1 is KGHSH and CDR2 is LQKENI. The CDR3 covers 15 residues. The CDR3 spells CASTTASGLTGELFF. The CDR3 region has the DNA TGTGCCAGCACGACGGCTAGCGGGCTAACCGGGGAGCTGTTTTTT.

This clonotype was recorded many times. This chain uses TRBV5-8 with TRBJ2-3, with D tentatively TRBD2 (6 bases). Looked up from germline, CDR1 is SGHTS and CDR2 is YDEGEE. The CDR3 spans 12 residues. With 4 bases removed from V and 9 bases from J, the gap between germline ends came to 12 bases. This chain's CDR3 is CASSIGLPTQYF. CDR3 sequence (DNA): TGTGCCAGCAGCATTGGACTACCCACGCAGTATTTT.